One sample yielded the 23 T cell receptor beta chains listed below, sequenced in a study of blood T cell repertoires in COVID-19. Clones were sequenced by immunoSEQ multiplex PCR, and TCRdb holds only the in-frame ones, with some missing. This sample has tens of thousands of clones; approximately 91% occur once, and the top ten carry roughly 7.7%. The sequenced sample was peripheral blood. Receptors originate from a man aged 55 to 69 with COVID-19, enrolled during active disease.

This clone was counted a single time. Here the CDR3 reads CATRTRRRGSIYEQYF. CDR3 DNA: TGTGCCACCAGAACGCGCCGCAGGGGATCGATCTACGAGCAGTACTTC. V gene TRBV24-1 combines with J gene TRBJ2-7; tentatively, D is TRBD1 (6 bases). CDR3 length: 16 residues. In germline, CDR1 is KGHDR, CDR2 SFDVKD. V lost 7 bases, J lost 3 bases, and 21 bases lay in between.

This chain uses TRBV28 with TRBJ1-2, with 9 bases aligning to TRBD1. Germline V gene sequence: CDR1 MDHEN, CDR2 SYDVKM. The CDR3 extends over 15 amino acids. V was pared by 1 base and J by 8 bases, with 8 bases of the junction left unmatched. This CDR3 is CASSLSGQGASGYTF. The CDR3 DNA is TGTGCCAGCAGTTTATCGGGACAGGGAGCGTCGGGCTACACCTTC.

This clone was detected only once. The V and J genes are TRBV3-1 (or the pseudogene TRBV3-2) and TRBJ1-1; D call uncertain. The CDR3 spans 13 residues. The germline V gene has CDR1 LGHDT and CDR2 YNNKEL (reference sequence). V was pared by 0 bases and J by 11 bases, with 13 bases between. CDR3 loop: CASSQDRGERAFF. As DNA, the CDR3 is TGTGCCAGCAGCCAAGATCGTGGGGAGAGGGCTTTCTTT.

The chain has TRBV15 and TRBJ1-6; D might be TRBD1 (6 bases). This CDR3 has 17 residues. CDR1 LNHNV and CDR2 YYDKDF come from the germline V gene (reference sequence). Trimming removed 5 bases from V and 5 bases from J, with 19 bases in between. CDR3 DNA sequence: TGTGCCACCAGCGACTCCTCGGGGACACGCAATAATTCACCCCTCCACTTT. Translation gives CATSDSSGTRNNSPLHF.

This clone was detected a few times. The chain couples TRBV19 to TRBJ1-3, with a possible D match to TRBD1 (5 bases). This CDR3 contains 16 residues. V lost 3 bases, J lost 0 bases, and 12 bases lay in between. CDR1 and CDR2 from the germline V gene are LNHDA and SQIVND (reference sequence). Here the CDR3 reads CASSIADTASGNTIYF. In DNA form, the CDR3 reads TGTGCCAGTAGTATTGCGGACACTGCCTCTGGAAACACCATATATTTT.

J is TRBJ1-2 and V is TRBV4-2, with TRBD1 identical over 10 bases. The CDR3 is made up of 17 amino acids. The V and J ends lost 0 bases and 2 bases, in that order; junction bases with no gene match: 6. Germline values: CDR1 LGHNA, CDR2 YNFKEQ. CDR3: CASSQEGDRGGNYGYTF. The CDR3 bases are TGTGCCAGCAGCCAAGAGGGGGACAGGGGAGGCAACTATGGCTACACCTTC.

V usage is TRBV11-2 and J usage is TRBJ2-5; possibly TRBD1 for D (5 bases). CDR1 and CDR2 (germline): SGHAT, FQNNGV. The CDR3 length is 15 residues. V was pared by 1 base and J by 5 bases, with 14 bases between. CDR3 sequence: CASSLGEGVSETQYF. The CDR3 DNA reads TGTGCCAGCAGCTTAGGAGAAGGGGTATCCGAGACCCAGTACTTC.

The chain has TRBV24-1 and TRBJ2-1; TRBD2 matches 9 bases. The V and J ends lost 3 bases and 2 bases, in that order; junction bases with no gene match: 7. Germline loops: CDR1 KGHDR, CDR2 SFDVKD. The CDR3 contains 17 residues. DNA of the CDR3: TGTGCCACCAGTGATGCTAGCGGGACTCGCCCCTACAATGAGCAGTTCTTC. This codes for CATSDASGTRPYNEQFF.

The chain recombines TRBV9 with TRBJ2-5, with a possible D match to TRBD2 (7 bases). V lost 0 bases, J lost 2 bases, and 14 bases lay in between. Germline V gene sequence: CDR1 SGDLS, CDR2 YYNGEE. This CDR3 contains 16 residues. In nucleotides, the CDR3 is TGTGCCAGCAGCGTAGCGGGGGGCGATGGACAAGAGACCCAGTACTTC. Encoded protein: CASSVAGGDGQETQYF.

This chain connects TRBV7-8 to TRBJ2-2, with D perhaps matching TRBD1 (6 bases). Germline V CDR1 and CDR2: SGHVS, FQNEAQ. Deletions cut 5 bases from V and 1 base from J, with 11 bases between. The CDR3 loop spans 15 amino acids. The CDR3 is CASSHQTGNTGELFF. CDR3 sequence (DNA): TGTGCCAGCAGCCACCAGACAGGGAACACCGGGGAGCTGTTTTTT.

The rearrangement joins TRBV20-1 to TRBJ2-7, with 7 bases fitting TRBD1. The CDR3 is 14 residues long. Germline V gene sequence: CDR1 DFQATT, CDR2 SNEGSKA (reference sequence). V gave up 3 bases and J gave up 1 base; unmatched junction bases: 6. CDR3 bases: TGCAGTGCTAGTCCCGGGACAGAATCCTACGAGCAGTACTTC. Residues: CSASPGTESYEQYF.

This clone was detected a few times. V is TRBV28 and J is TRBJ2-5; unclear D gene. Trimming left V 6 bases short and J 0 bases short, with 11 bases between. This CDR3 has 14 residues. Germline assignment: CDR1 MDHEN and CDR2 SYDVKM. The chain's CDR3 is CASSHRVDQETQYF. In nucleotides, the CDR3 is TGTGCCAGCAGCCACCGGGTGGACCAAGAGACCCAGTACTTC.

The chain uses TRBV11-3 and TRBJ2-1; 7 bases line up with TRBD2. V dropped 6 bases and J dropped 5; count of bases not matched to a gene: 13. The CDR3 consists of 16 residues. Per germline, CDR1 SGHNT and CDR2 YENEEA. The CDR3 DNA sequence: TGTGCCAGCAGTCAACCCGGGGGGAGGACCCACAATGAGCAGTTCTTC. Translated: CASSQPGGRTHNEQFF.

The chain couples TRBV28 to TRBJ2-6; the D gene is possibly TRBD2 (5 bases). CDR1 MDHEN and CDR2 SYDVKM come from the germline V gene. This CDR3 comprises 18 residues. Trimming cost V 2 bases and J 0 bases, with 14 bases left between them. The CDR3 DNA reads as TGTGCCAGCAGTTTACAAACCGGGATTTCCTCTGGGGCCAACGTCCTGACTTTC. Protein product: CASSLQTGISSGANVLTF.

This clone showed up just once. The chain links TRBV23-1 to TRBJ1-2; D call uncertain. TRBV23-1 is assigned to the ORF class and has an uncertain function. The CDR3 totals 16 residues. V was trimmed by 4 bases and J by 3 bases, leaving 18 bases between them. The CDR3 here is CASSRNREPLYYGYTF. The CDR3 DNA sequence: TGCGCCAGCAGTCGGAATCGGGAGCCCCTCTACTATGGCTACACCTTC.

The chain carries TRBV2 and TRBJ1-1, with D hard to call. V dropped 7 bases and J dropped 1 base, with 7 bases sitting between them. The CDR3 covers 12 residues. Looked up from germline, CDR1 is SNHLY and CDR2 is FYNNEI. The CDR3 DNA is TGTGCCAGCAAAGCGGAGAACACTGAAGCTTTCTTT. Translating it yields CASKAENTEAFF.

CDR3 residues: CASSLVPLGTGTYNEQFF. The CDR3 DNA reads TGCGCCAGCAGCTTGGTACCTCTCGGGACAGGGACCTACAATGAGCAGTTCTTC. V and J are TRBV5-1 and TRBJ2-1; 9 positions match TRBD1. Germline trimming cut 0 bases from V and 2 bases from J; bases unmatched to any gene: 9. The CDR3 spans 18 residues. CDR1 and CDR2 (germline): SGHRS, YFSETQ.

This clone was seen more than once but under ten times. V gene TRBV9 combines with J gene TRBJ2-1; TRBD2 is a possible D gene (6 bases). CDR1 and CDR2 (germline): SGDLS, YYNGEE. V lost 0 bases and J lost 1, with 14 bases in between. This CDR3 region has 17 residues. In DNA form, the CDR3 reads TGTGCCAGCAGCGTAGCGGCTAGCGACGTGTCCTACAATGAGCAGTTCTTC. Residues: CASSVAASDVSYNEQFF.

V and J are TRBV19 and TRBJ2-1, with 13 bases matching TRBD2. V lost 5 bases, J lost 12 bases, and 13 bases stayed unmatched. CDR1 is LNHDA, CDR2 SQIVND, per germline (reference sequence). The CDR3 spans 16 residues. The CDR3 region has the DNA TGTGCCAGTAGTCCCGGACTAGCGGGAGATTCCGGTTTGCAGTTCTTC. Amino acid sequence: CASSPGLAGDSGLQFF.

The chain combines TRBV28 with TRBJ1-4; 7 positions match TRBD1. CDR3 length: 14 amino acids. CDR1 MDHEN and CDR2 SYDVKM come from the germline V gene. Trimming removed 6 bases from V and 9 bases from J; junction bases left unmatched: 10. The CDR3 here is CASSPREGQKKLFF. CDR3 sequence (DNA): TGTGCCAGCAGCCCCAGAGAGGGACAGAAAAAACTGTTTTTT.

As DNA, the CDR3 is TGTGCCAGTAGTCCAGACAGAGGGAGGTATGGCTACACCTTC. Its translation: CASSPDRGRYGYTF. The gene calls are TRBV19 and TRBJ1-2; possibly TRBD1 for D (5 bases). The CDR3 has 14 amino acids. V lost 5 bases to trimming and J lost 5 bases, with 15 bases between them. From germline, CDR1 is LNHDA and CDR2 SQIVND (reference sequence).

CDR3 in amino acids: CASRLETLGAGTYARKRGEQYF. DNA of the CDR3: TGTGCAAGTCGCTTAGAGACCTTGGGGGCTGGGACCTACGCCCGTAAACGGGGAGAGCAGTACTTC. The rearrangement joins TRBV12-2 to TRBJ2-7; TRBD1, the table's D call, lacks a check against the DNA. TRBV12-2 is shown as a pseudogene. This CDR3 is built from 22 residues.

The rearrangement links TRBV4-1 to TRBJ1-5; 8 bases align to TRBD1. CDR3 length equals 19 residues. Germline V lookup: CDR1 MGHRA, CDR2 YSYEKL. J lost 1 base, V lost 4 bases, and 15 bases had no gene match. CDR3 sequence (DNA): TGCGCCAGCAGCCCCTTGTGGAGCAGGGGGCAAGACAGCAATCAGCCCCAGCATTTT. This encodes CASSPLWSRGQDSNQPQHF.